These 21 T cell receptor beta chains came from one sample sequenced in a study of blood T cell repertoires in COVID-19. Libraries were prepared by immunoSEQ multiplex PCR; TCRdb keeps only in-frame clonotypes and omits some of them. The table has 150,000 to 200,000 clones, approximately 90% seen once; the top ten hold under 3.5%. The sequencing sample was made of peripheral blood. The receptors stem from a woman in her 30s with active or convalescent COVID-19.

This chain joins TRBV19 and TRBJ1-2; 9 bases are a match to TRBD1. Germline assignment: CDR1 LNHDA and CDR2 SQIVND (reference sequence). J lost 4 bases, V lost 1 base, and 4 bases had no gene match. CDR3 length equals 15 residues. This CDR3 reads CASSIAGQGTYGYTF. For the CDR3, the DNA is TGTGCCAGTAGTATAGCAGGACAGGGGACCTATGGCTACACCTTC. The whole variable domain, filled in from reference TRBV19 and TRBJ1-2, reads DGGITQSPKYLFRKEGQNVTLSCEQNLNHDAMYWYRQDPGQGLRLIYYSQIVNDFQKGDIAEGYSVSREKKESFPLTVTSAQKNPTAFYLCASSIAGQGTYGYTFGSGTRLTVV.

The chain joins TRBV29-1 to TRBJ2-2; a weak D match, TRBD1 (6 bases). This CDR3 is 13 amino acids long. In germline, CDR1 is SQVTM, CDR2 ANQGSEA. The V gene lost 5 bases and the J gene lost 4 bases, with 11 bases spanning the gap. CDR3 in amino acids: CSVRAGATGELFF. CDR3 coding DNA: TGCAGCGTTCGTGCAGGGGCCACCGGGGAGCTGTTTTTT.

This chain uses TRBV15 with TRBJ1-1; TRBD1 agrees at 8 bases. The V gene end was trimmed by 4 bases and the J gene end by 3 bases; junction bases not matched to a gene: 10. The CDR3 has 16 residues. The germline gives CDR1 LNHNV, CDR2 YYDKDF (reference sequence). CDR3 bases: TGTGCCACCAGCACCCACAGGGGGGGGGCCCACACTGAAGCTTTCTTT. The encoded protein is CATSTHRGGAHTEAFF.

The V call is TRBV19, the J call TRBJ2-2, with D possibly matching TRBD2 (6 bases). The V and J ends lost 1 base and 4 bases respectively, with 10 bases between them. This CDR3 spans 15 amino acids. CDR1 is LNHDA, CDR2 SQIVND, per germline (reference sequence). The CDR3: CASSIGRAATGELFF. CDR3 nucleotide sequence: TGTGCCAGTAGTATAGGGAGGGCTGCCACCGGGGAGCTGTTTTTT.

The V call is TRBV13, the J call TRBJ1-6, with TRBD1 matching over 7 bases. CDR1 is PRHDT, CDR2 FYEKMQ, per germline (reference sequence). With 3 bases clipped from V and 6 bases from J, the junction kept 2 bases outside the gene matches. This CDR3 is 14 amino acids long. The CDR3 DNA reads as TGTGCCAGCAGCTTCGACAGGGTTAATTCACCCCTCCACTTT. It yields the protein CASSFDRVNSPLHF.

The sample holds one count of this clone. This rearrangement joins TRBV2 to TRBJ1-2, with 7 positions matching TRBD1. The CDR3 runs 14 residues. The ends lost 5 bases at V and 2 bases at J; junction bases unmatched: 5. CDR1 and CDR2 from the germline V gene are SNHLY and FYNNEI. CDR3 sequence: CASSSQGRNYGYTF. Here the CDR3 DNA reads TGTGCCAGCAGTTCACAGGGGAGGAACTATGGCTACACCTTC.

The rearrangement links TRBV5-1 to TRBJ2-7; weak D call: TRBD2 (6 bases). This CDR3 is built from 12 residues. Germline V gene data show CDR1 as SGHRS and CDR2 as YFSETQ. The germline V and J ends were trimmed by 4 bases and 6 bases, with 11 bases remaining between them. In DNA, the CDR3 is TGCGCCAGCAGCGGGACTGTTACCGAGCAGTACTTC. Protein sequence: CASSGTVTEQYF.

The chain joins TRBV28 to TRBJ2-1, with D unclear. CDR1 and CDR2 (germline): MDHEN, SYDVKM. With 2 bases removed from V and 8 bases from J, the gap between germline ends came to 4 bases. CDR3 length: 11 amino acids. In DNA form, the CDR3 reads TGTGCCAGCAGTTTACGTTATGAGCAGTTCTTC. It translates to CASSLRYEQFF.

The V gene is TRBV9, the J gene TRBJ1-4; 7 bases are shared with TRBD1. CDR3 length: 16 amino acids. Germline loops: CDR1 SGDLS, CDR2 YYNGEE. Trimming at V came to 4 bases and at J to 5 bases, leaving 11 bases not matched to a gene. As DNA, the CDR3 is TGTGCCAGCAGCCCACTAGAGGGGGCAGACAATGAAAAACTGTTTTTT. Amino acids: CASSPLEGADNEKLFF.

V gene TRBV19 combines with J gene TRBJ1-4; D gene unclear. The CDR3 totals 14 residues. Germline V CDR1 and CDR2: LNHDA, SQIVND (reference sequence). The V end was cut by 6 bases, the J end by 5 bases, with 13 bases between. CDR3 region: CASSPGNLNEKLFF. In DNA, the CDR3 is TGTGCCAGTAGCCCGGGAAACCTAAATGAAAAACTGTTTTTT.

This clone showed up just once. The CDR3 coding sequence is TGCGCCAGCAGCACCAAGACAGGGGGCGATGAAAAACTGTTTTTT. Residues: CASSTKTGGDEKLFF. The rearrangement links TRBV5-1 to TRBJ1-4; 10 bases line up with TRBD1. With 4 bases clipped from V and 6 bases from J, the junction kept 6 bases outside the gene matches. The CDR3 has 15 residues. Germline CDR1 SGHRS, CDR2 YFSETQ.

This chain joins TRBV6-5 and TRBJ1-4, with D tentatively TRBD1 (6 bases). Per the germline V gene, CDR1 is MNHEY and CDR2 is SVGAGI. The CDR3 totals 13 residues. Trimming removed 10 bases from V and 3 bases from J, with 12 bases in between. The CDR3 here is CATRGASNEKLFF. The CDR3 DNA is TGTGCCACCCGGGGGGCCTCTAATGAAAAACTGTTTTTT.

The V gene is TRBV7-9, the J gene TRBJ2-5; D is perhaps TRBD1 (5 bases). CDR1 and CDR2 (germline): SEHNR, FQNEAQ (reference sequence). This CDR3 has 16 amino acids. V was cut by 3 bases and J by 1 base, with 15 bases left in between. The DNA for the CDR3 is TGTGCCAGCAGCTTGCAAGCAGGGCACACCCAAGAGACCCAGTACTTC. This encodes CASSLQAGHTQETQYF.

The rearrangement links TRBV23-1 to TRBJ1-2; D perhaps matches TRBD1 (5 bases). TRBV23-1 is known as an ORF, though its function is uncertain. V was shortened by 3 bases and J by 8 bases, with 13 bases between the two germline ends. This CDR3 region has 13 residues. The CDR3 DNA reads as TGCGCCAGCAGTCATCGGCAGGGTGCCGGCTACACCTTC. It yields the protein CASSHRQGAGYTF.

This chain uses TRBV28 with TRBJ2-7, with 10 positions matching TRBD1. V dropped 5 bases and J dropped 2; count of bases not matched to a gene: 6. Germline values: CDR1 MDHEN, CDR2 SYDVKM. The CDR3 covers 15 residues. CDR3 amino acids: CASSGFGQGAYEQYF. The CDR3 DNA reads TGTGCCAGCAGTGGATTCGGACAGGGGGCCTACGAGCAGTACTTC.

Here the CDR3 DNA reads TGTGCCAGCAGCCCCCTCGGGGGAGGGGAAAAACTGTTTTTT. Amino acids: CASSPLGGGEKLFF. The chain couples TRBV7-9 to TRBJ1-4; D is possibly TRBD1 (5 bases). Between the trimmed V and J ends, which lost 5 bases and 8 bases, there was a span of 15 bases. Germline V gives CDR1 SEHNR, CDR2 FQNEAQ (reference sequence). There are 14 residues in the CDR3.

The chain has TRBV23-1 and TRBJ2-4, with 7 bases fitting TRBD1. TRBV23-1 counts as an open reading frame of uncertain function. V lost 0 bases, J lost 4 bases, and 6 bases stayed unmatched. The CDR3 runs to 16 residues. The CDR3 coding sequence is TGCGCCAGCAGTCAATCGCAGGGGGTGGTTAAAAACATTCAGTACTTC. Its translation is CASSQSQGVVKNIQYF.

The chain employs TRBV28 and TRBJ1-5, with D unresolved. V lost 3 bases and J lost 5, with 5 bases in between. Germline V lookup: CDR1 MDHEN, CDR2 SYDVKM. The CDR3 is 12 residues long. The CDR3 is CASSFRDQPQHF. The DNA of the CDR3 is TGTGCCAGCAGTTTTCGTGATCAGCCCCAGCATTTT.

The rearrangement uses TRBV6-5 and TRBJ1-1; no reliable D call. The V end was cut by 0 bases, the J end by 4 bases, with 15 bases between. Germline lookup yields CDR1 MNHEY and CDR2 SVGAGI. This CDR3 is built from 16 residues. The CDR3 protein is CASSYSLVGEFTEAFF. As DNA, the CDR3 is TGTGCCAGCAGTTACTCACTAGTGGGAGAGTTCACTGAAGCTTTCTTT.

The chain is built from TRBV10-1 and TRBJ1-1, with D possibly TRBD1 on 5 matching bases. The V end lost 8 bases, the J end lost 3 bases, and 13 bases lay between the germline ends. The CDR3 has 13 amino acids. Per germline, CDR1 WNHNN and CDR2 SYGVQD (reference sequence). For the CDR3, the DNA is TGCGCCAGCTACGTGGACAACCACACTGAAGCTTTCTTT. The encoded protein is CASYVDNHTEAFF.

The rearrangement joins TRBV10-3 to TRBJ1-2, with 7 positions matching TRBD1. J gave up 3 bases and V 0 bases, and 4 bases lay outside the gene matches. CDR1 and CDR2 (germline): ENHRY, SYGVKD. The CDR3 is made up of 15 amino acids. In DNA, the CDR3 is TGTGCCATCAGTGAGTCCGCAGGGGGTTACTATGGCTACACCTTC. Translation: CAISESAGGYYGYTF.